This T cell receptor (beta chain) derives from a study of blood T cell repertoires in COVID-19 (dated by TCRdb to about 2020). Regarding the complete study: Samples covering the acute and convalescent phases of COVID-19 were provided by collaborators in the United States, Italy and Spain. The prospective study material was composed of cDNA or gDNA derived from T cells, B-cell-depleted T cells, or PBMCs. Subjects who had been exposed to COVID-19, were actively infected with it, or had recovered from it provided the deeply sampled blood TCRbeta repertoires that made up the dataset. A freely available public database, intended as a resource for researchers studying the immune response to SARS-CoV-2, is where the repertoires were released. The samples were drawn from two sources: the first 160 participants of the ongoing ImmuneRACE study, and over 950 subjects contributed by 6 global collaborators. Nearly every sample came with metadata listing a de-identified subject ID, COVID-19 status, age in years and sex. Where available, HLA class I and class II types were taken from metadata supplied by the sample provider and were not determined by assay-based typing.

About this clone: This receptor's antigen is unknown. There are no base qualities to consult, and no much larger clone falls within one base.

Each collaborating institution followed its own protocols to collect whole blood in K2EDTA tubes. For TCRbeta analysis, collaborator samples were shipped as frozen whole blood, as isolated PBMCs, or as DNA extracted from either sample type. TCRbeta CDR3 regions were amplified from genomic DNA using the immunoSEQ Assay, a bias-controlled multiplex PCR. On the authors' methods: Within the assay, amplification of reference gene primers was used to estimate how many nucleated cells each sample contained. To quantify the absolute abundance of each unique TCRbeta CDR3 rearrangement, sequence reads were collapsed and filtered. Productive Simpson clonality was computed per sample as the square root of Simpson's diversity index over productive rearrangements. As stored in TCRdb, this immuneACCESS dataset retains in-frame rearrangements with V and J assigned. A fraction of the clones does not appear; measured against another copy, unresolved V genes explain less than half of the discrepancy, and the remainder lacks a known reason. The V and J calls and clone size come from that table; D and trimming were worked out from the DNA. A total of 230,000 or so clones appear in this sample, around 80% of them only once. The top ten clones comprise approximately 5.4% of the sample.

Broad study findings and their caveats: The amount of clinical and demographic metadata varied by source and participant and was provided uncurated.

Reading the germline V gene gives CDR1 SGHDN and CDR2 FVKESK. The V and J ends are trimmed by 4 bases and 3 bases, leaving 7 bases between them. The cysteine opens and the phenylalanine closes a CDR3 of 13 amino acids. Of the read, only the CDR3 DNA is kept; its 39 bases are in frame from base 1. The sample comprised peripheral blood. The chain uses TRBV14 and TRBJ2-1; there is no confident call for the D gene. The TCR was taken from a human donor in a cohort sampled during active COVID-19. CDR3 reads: CASSPRFYNEQFF. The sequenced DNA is TGTGCCAGCAGCCCCCGGTTCTACAATGAGCAGTTCTTC. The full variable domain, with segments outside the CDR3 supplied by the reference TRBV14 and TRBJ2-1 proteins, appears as EAGVTQFPSHSVIEKGQTVTLRCDPISGHDNLYWYRRVMGKEIKFLLHFVKESKQDESGMPNNRFLAERTGGTYSTLKVQPAELEDSGVYFCASSPRFYNEQFFGPGTRLTVL.